This passage covers 25 T cell receptor beta chains from one sample sequenced in a study of T cells after posttransplantation cyclophosphamide. Busulfan-fludarabine conditioning, marrow transplant, and cyclophosphamide on days +3 and +4 were administered. Clones were read by immunoSEQ multiplex PCR, and TCRdb kept only the in-frame ones, dropping some. The sample lists about 6,800 clones, around 94% seen once, with 4.5% in the top ten. Here the sequenced sample was CD8+ T cells sorted from blood, taken after allogeneic stem cell transplant with posttransplant cyclophosphamide. The receptors here all came from a male patient between 60 and 69 years old who received an allogeneic stem cell transplant from a related donor and was CMV-positive. Part of the T cell pool may stem from the graft donor.

This chain links TRBV15 with TRBJ1-1; D is undetermined. The CDR3 loop spans 14 amino acids. V dropped 5 bases and J dropped 5 bases, with 15 bases sitting between them. The germline gives CDR1 LNHNV, CDR2 YYDKDF (reference sequence). In DNA form, the CDR3 reads TGTGCCACCAGCGGCGGTACGGTAAGGACTGAAGCTTTCTTT. Translation gives CATSGGTVRTEAFF.

This sequence joins TRBV4-3 and TRBJ2-3; possibly TRBD1 for D (5 bases). This CDR3 is 15 amino acids long. V lost 0 bases and J 7 bases, leaving 14 bases between the germline ends. Germline CDR1 reads LGHNA; CDR2 reads YSLEER. This CDR3 is CASSQDGNRFNTQYF. For the CDR3, the DNA is TGCGCCAGCAGCCAAGATGGAAACAGGTTCAATACGCAGTATTTT.

The chain is built from TRBV5-4 and TRBJ1-1; D remains ambiguous. The V gene lost 2 bases and the J gene lost 5 bases, with 4 bases spanning the gap. Germline-derived CDR1 and CDR2 are SGHNT and YYREEE (reference sequence). This CDR3 spans 11 amino acids. This CDR3 reads CASSFHTEAFF. CDR3 DNA: TGTGCCAGCAGCTTTCATACTGAAGCTTTCTTT. The variable domain in full, with the rest retrieved from reference TRBV5-4 and TRBJ1-1, is ETGVTQSPTHLIKTRGQQVTLRCSSQSGHNTVSWYQQALGQGPQFIFQYYREEENGRGNFPPRFSGLQFPNYSSELNVNALELDDSALYLCASSFHTEAFFGQGTRLTVV.

The chain carries TRBV19 and TRBJ2-2, with 7 nucleotides matching TRBD1. V shed 10 bases and J 4 bases; nucleotides not matched to a gene: 9. The CDR3 spans 14 residues. The germline V gene encodes CDR1 LNHDA and CDR2 SQIVND (reference sequence). CDR3 residues: CATSVGGITGELFF. Here the CDR3 DNA reads TGTGCCACCTCGGTAGGGGGCATCACCGGGGAGCTGTTTTTT.

The rearrangement uses TRBV5-8 and TRBJ1-1; a weak D match, TRBD1 (6 bases). This CDR3 is 15 amino acids long. Trimming stripped 5 bases from V and 0 bases from J, with 14 bases between. Germline V gene sequence: CDR1 SGHTS, CDR2 YDEGEE. The CDR3 DNA follows: TGTGCCAGCAGACCCTGGACAGATTTGAACACTGAAGCTTTCTTT. Translating gives CASRPWTDLNTEAFF.

The DNA for the CDR3 is TGTGCCTGGAGTGTCCGAGACTTCTCCTACGAGCAGTACTTC. Translated, it gives CAWSVRDFSYEQYF. This rearrangement joins TRBV30 to TRBJ2-7; D is undetermined. Trimming left V 0 bases short and J 0 bases short, with 9 bases between. The germline V gene encodes CDR1 GTSNPN and CDR2 SVGIG (reference sequence). The CDR3 is made up of 14 amino acids. Full variable domain (remainder filled in from reference TRBV30 and TRBJ2-7): SQTIHQWPATLVQPVGSPLSLECTVEGTSNPNLYWYRQAAGRGLQLLFYSVGIGQISSEVPQNLSASRPQDRQFILSSKKLLLSDSGFYLCAWSVRDFSYEQYFGPGTRLTVT.

Regarding this clone: The junction differs from germline at one of its ends, possibly a read error. The CDR3 nucleotides are TGTGCCAGCACCTCAGGCTACGAGCAGTGCTTC. Amino acids: CASTSGYEQCF. This sequence joins TRBV6-1 and TRBJ2-7; no reliable D call. The CDR3 is 11 residues long. The V gene's germline CDR1 is MNHNS and CDR2 SASEGT.

This clone has a single count. The chain employs TRBV5-1 and TRBJ2-2; TRBD2 matches 7 bases. This CDR3 contains 14 residues. Germline V CDR1 and CDR2: SGHRS, YFSETQ. The trim removed 4 bases at V and 4 bases at J, leaving 4 bases unmatched. CDR3 nucleotide sequence: TGCGCCAGCAGCCCGGCTAGCGGCACCGGGGAGCTGTTTTTT. Amino acid sequence: CASSPASGTGELFF.

The rearrangement joins TRBV9 to TRBJ1-2; D not certain. CDR1 is SGDLS, CDR2 YYNGEE, per germline. The CDR3 is 17 amino acids. V was cut by 3 bases and J by 4 bases, with 22 bases left in between. The CDR3 reads CASSGSQLQQASYGYTF. CDR3 in DNA: TGTGCCAGCAGCGGAAGCCAATTACAGCAAGCATCCTATGGCTACACCTTC. Together with reference TRBV9 and TRBJ1-2, the CDR3 gives the full variable domain: DSGVTQTPKHLITATGQRVTLRCSPRSGDLSVYWYQQSLDQGLQFLIQYYNGEERAKGNILERFSAQQFPDLHSELNLSSLELGDSALYFCASSGSQLQQASYGYTFGSGTRLTVV.

In its sample, this clone was seen once. This chain links TRBV7-6 with TRBJ2-7; D uncertain. V was cut by 5 bases and J by 4 bases, with 9 bases left in between. Germline loops: CDR1 SGHVS, CDR2 FNYEAQ. This CDR3 contains 12 residues. The CDR3 region has the DNA TGTGCCAGCAGCGGCACGACTTACGAGCAGTACTTC. Protein sequence: CASSGTTYEQYF.

The chain joins TRBV6-5 to TRBJ2-7, with D tentatively TRBD1 (6 bases). Germline V gene lookup returns CDR1 MNHEY and CDR2 SVGAGI. The CDR3 has 15 residues. The V gene lost 2 bases and the J gene lost 2 bases, with 13 bases spanning the gap. The CDR3, as DNA: TGTGCCAGCAGTTACGGCAGGGGAATCACCTACGAGCAGTACTTC. It encodes CASSYGRGITYEQYF.

V gene TRBV11-2 combines with J gene TRBJ1-5, with 9 bases fitting TRBD1. The V gene's germline CDR1 is SGHAT and CDR2 FQNNGV. The J segment lost 2 bases and the V segment lost 3 bases, leaving 2 bases of the junction unmatched. The CDR3 loop spans 15 amino acids. The CDR3 reads CASSFGDRGNQPQHF. In DNA, the CDR3 is TGTGCCAGCAGCTTCGGGGACAGGGGCAATCAGCCCCAGCATTTT.

The chain joins TRBV5-6 to TRBJ1-1, with a weak D call TRBD1 (5 bases). Germline V gene lookup returns CDR1 SGHDT and CDR2 YYEEEE. The CDR3 runs to 13 residues. V was shortened by 4 bases and J by 0 bases, with 7 bases between the two germline ends. CDR3: CASSPGMNTEAFF. The CDR3 nucleotides are TGTGCCAGCAGCCCAGGGATGAACACTGAAGCTTTCTTT.

The chain joins TRBV6-5 to TRBJ2-2; a possible D gene is TRBD1 (5 bases). CDR1 is MNHEY, CDR2 SVGAGI, per germline. V lost 4 bases to trimming and J lost 0 bases, with 9 bases between them. The CDR3 totals 15 residues. The CDR3 protein is CASSLTAANTGELFF. The DNA for the CDR3 is TGTGCCAGCAGTTTGACAGCCGCGAACACCGGGGAGCTGTTTTTT.

This clone was seen only once. The chain uses TRBV7-9 and TRBJ1-2, with a possible D match to TRBD1 (5 bases). Trimming left V 1 base short and J 3 bases short, with 12 bases between. This CDR3 region has 15 residues. Germline assignment: CDR1 SEHNR and CDR2 FQNEAQ (reference sequence). The DNA for the CDR3 is TGTGCCAGCAGCTTAGAGCGGGGCGCCGACTATGGCTACACCTTC. Translating it yields CASSLERGADYGYTF.

This chain joins TRBV19 and TRBJ1-2; the D gene is possibly TRBD1 (6 bases). The V end lost 5 bases, the J end lost 0 bases, and 19 bases lay between the germline ends. The CDR3 is made up of 17 amino acids. CDR1 and CDR2 (germline): LNHDA, SQIVND (reference sequence). CDR3 region: CASSRGQNLFANYGYTF. CDR3 nucleotide sequence: TGTGCCAGTAGTCGAGGACAGAACCTCTTCGCTAACTATGGCTACACCTTC. Full variable domain (remainder filled in from reference TRBV19 and TRBJ1-2): DGGITQSPKYLFRKEGQNVTLSCEQNLNHDAMYWYRQDPGQGLRLIYYSQIVNDFQKGDIAEGYSVSREKKESFPLTVTSAQKNPTAFYLCASSRGQNLFANYGYTFGSGTRLTVV.

This clone was seen a single time. The chain's CDR3 is CASRTGSGELFF. Here the CDR3 DNA reads TGCGCCAGCAGAACAGGGTCCGGGGAGCTGTTTTTT. V is TRBV5-1 and J is TRBJ2-2, with a weak D call TRBD1 (6 bases). The CDR3 sequence is 12 residues long. The V end lost 5 bases, the J end lost 6 bases, and 8 bases lay between the germline ends. Germline V gene sequence: CDR1 SGHRS, CDR2 YFSETQ.

The chain is built from TRBV27 and TRBJ1-1, with 9 positions matching TRBD1. Germline-derived CDR1 and CDR2 are MNHEY and SMNVEV (reference sequence). V gave up 4 bases and J gave up 2 bases; unmatched junction bases: 5. The CDR3 totals 15 residues. CDR3 loop: CASSSGTGRNTEAFF. For the CDR3, the DNA is TGTGCCAGCAGTTCCGGGACAGGGAGAAACACTGAAGCTTTCTTT.

The rearrangement links TRBV6-7 to TRBJ2-1, with 14 bases fitting TRBD2. TRBV6-7 is assigned to the ORF class and has an uncertain function. Unmatched junction bases numbered 8, after V lost 10 bases and J lost 0 bases. The CDR3 is made up of 17 amino acids. The CDR3 region has the DNA TGTGCCATCCATGGACTAGCGGGGGGCCCCTCCTACAATGAGCAGTTCTTC. It translates to CAIHGLAGGPSYNEQFF.

The gene calls are TRBV6-4 and TRBJ2-1; TRBD2 aligns across 9 bases. The CDR3 loop spans 16 amino acids. Germline V lookup: CDR1 MRHNA, CDR2 SNTAGT. V was pared by 2 bases and J by 5 bases, with 7 bases of the junction left unmatched. CDR3 bases: TGTGCCAGCAGTGACATGGGCGGGGGGGCCCACAATGAGCAGTTCTTC. It encodes CASSDMGGGAHNEQFF.

The gene calls are TRBV7-9 and TRBJ1-2; 12 bases match TRBD1. V lost 9 bases to trimming and J lost 4 bases; unmatched junction nucleotides: 12. The length of the CDR3 is 16 residues. Germline V gene data show CDR1 as SEHNR and CDR2 as FQNEAQ (reference sequence). The CDR3 DNA is TGTGCCAGTCTGGGACAGGGGGCGGCCCGGGTCTATGGCTACACCTTC. This translates into CASLGQGAARVYGYTF.

This sequence joins TRBV27 and TRBJ2-1; the match to TRBD2 covers 7 bases. The CDR3 covers 16 residues. V gave up 3 bases and J gave up 0 bases; unmatched junction bases: 5. CDR1 and CDR2 from the germline V gene are MNHEY and SMNVEV (reference sequence). CDR3 sequence (DNA): TGTGCCAGCAGTTTCGACACTAGCGCCTCCTACAATGAGCAGTTCTTC. The encoded protein is CASSFDTSASYNEQFF.

This sequence joins TRBV5-8 and TRBJ1-1; the D is unclear. CDR1 SGHTS and CDR2 YDEGEE come from the germline V gene. CDR3 length: 12 residues. The CDR3 is CGEQVRITEAFF. The DNA of the CDR3 is TGTGGGGAGCAGGTTAGGATCACTGAAGCTTTCTTT.

V is TRBV21-1 and J is TRBJ2-2; TRBD2, the D gene given by the table, was not confirmed from the DNA. TRBV21-1 is a recognized pseudogene. The CDR3 is 14 amino acids. In nucleotides, the CDR3 is TGTGCCAGCAGCCGCGGCGGGTACACCGGGGAGCTGTTTTTT. Protein sequence: CASSRGGYTGELFF.

This sequence joins TRBV7-6 and TRBJ1-4, with D hard to call. V dropped 2 bases and J dropped 4 bases, with 8 bases sitting between them. The CDR3 length is 14 residues. Germline-derived CDR1 and CDR2 are SGHVS and FNYEAQ. CDR3 region: CASSLFPGNEKLFF. Here the CDR3 DNA reads TGTGCCAGCAGCTTATTCCCGGGTAATGAAAAACTGTTTTTT.